This TCR beta chain comes out of a study of early stage breast cancer tumors. Background on the study: Most invasive tumors, about 70% of the 16, were ER+/PR+/HER2-. Broader study findings: Compared with adjacent normal breast tissue, tumors showed approximately 2.5-fold greater T cell density and higher clonality. Most shared enriched TCRB sequences were commonly generated ones.

Of note for this clone: Its antigen is not known. One end of the junction is discordant with germline, which a read error may explain.

Blood replicates held 0.5 ug DNA, tumor or normal breast about 1.5 ug, two each. Method: immunoSEQ multiplex PCR; TCRdb's copy keeps in-frame clones and lacks some. The top ten hold roughly 3.5% of the sample, which has tens of thousands of clones, around 78% seen once. CDR1 and CDR2 (germline): SSHAT, FNYEAQ (reference sequence). The CDR3 is made up of 15 amino acids. This TCR came from a person aged 35 to 50 with breast cancer. Sequenced: blood. The chain is built from TRBV7-7 and TRBJ2-1; 7 bases map to TRBD2. CDR3 protein: CASSSGSGSYNEQFF. The CDR3 region has the DNA TGTGCTAGCAGCTCCGGTAGCGGGTCCTACAATGAGCAGTTCTTC.